This T cell receptor (beta chain) was sequenced during a study of beta chain features in type 1 diabetes. The wider study: Healthy donors and patients had similar age, gender and cell yields.

Expressed TCRB transcripts were sequenced, since all the RNA that had been isolated was reverse transcribed. Profiled with immunoSEQ multiplex PCR; TCRdb holds only in-frame clones, not every one. Among about 290,000 clones listed, around 7.8% were seen once. In total, each donor contributed a single heparinised blood draw that averaged about 100 mL. Populations obtained by sorting all exceeded 95% purity. The sample was central memory CD4+ T cells from blood. The TCR sequence derives from a woman between 18 and 29 years old in good health.

CDR3: CASSSGDGDTQYF. The CDR3 DNA sequence: TGCGCCAGCAGCTCCGGGGATGGTGATACGCAGTATTTT. The chain links TRBV5-1 to TRBJ2-3; TRBD2 might be the D (5 bases). Trimming stripped 3 bases from V and 6 bases from J, with 11 bases between. From germline, CDR1 is SGHRS and CDR2 YFSETQ. The CDR3 has 13 amino acids.